What follows describes a single TCR beta chain. The antigen is undetermined. This sample was taken from a study of tumor-infiltrating lymphocytes in glioblastoma multiforme. General study results and limits: Just one glioblastoma patient contributed to the TCR-mutation comparison. Detected clone frequencies may not reflect cell counts, being RNA-based.

Three nested ARM-PCR rounds with V-beta and C-beta primers built TCRB libraries. TCRdb passed the multiplex PCR reads through MiXCR, listing each CDR3 protein once. The sample yields approximately 20,000 distinct CDR3 sequences, 65% to 80% seen once. Per germline, CDR1 LNHDA and CDR2 SQIVND (reference sequence). This CDR3 is built from 15 residues. Trimming cost V 3 bases and J 0 bases, with 8 bases left between them. The TCR originated in a male donor with glioblastoma. The chain links TRBV19 to TRBJ1-4, with unresolved D. Material for sequencing was peripheral blood. The CDR3 coding sequence is TGTGCCAGTAGTATGGGCGCGGCAACTAATGAAAAACTGTTTTTT. Its protein product is CASSMGAATNEKLFF. The full variable domain, in which reference TRBV19 and TRBJ1-4 provide the parts outside the CDR3, is DGGITQSPKYLFRKEGQNVTLSCEQNLNHDAMYWYRQDPGQGLRLIYYSQIVNDFQKGDIAEGYSVSREKKESFPLTVTSAQKNPTAFYLCASSMGAATNEKLFFGSGTQLSVL.